The clone carrying this T cell receptor (beta chain) occurred a few times. Its specificity is not known. Between the trimmed V and J ends, which lost 6 bases and 6 bases, there was a span of 15 bases. Germline V gives CDR1 DFQATT, CDR2 SNEGSKA (reference sequence). The CDR3 consists of 12 residues. The TCRbeta library incorporated unique molecular identifiers. TCRdb redid the calling of the PCR reads with MiXCR, one entry per CDR3 protein. The table records 500,000 to 750,000 distinct CDR3 sequences, roughly 13% of them present only once. These data are taken from a study of T-cell reconstitution after alpha-beta-depleted transplantation in children. Study results and caveats: Most T-cell counts and diversity one year after the transplant came from T cells that were newly produced. The origin of high day-60 TCRbeta diversity in some patients lay in surviving recipient T cells and thymic progenitors. Approximately two months post-transplant, alpha-beta T cells reportedly originated from several hundred expanded graft clones.

The clonotype originates from a male patient under 18 who had a stem cell transplant for acute myeloid leukemia, so the T cells may come from the graft donor. V and J are TRBV20-1 and TRBJ2-7, with D unresolved. The specimen comprised PBMCs, mostly from graft donor cells, sampled 360 days after TCRalphabeta/CD19-depleted stem cell transplant. CDR3 sequence: CSAQTPWGEQYF. CDR3 nucleotides: TGCAGTGCCCAAACCCCATGGGGCGAGCAGTACTTC.